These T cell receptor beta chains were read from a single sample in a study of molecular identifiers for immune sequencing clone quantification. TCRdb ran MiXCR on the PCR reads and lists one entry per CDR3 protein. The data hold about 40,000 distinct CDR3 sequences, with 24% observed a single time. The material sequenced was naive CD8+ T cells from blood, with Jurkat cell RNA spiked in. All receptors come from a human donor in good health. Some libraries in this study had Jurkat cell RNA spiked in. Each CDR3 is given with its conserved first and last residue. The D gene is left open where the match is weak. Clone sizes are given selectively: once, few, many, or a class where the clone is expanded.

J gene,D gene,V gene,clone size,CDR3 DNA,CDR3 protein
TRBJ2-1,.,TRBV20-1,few,TGCAGCCGACTTTCCGAGAGCTCCTACAATGAGCAGTTCTTC,CSRLSESSYNEQFF
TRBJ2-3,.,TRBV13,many,TGTGCCAGCAGCTTGGGAGTACGTCAGATCACAGATACGCAGTATTTT,CASSLGVRQITDTQYF
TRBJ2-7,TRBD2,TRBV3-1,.,TGTGCCCGCCGCCAGACCCCGGGGGGGCTGCCCGCGCCGTACTTC,CARRQTPGGLPAPYF
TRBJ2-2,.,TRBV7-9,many,TGTGCCAGCAGCTCCTCCCCCGGGGAGCTGTTTTTT,CASSSSPGELFF
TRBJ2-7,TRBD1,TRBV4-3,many,TGCGCCAGCAGCCAAGCCCGACAGGGCTACGAGCAGTACTTC,CASSQARQGYEQYF
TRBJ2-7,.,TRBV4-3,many,TGCGCCAGCAGCCAAGACTACGGGGGGCTTTACGAGCAGTACTTC,CASSQDYGGLYEQYF
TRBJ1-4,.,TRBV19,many,TGTGCCAGTAGTCCGGGTCTACCCCGTGAAAAACTGTTTTTT,CASSPGLPREKLFF
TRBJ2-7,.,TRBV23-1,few,TGCGCCAGCCCGCGAAGGGCCACTACTACCTACGAGCAGTACTTC,CASPRRATTTYEQYF
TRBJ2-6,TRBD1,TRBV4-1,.,TGCGCCAGCAGCCAAGTTCCCGGGACAGGGGATGGGGCCAACGTCCTGACTTTC,CASSQVPGTGDGANVLTF
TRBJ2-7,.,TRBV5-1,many,TGCGCCAGCAGCTTGGGAAGGTTTGGGCTCGAGCAGTACTTC,CASSLGRFGLEQYF
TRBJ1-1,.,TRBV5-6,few,TGTGCCAGCAGCCCGGCGCAGGGCAACACTGAAGCTTTCTTT,CASSPAQGNTEAFF
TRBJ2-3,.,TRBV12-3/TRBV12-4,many,TGTGCCAGCAGGCAGAACAGGGAGGGGATAGATACGCAGTATTTT,CASRQNREGIDTQYF
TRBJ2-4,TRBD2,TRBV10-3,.,TGTGCCATCAGTGAGTCGAGCGGGAGGATGGCTGTAAGCATTCAGTACTTC,CAISESSGRMAVSIQYF
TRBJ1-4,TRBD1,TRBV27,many,TGTGCCAGCAGGATCATAGGATTTACCGGGACAGAGAATGAAAAACTGTTTTTT,CASRIIGFTGTENEKLFF
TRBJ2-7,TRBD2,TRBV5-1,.,TGCGCCAGCAGCTTACTACTACCAGGACTAGCGGGAACCAACGAGCAGTACTTC,CASSLLLPGLAGTNEQYF
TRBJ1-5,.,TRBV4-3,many,TGCGCCAGCAGCCAAGAGGTTTGGGGGGCGTTGAGCAATCAGCCCCAGCATTTT,CASSQEVWGALSNQPQHF
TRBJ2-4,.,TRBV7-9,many,TGTGCCAGCAGCTCCGCAACGGGGGAAGCCAAAAACATTCAGTACTTC,CASSSATGEAKNIQYF
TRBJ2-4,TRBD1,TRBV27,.,TGTGCCAGCAGTTTAACCGGACAGGTCGCCGCCAAAAACATTCAGTACTTC,CASSLTGQVAAKNIQYF
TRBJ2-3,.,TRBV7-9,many,TGTGCCAGCAGTTCTCCCGGGGCCCAAGATACGCAGTATTTT,CASSSPGAQDTQYF
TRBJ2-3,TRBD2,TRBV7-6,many,TGTGCCAGCAGCGCCCGACTAGCGGGGATCACAGATACGCAGTATTTT,CASSARLAGITDTQYF
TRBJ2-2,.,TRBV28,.,TGTGCCAGCAGTATCCGGTTGAACACCGGGGAGCTGTTTTTT,CASSIRLNTGELFF
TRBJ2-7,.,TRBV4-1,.,TGCGCCAGCAGCCAACAGGGGGGGAGCGAGCAGTACTTC,CASSQQGGSEQYF
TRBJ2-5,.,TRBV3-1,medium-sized,TGTGCCAGCAGCCAAGAGGGCCGCGAAGAGACCCAGTACTTC,CASSQEGREETQYF
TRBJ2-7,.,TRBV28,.,TGTGCCGGCAGTTTCGGGGATGCCTCCTACGCGCCGTACTTC,CAGSFGDASYAPYF
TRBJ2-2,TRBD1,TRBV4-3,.,TGCGCCAGCCGCCAAGGACCTTACTCCCGGGACAGGGTGGACACCGGGGAGCTGTTTTTT,CASRQGPYSRDRVDTGELFF
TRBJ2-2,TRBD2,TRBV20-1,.,TGCAGTGCTAGAGGACTAGCGGGCCTCACCGGGGAGCTGTTTTTT,CSARGLAGLTGELFF
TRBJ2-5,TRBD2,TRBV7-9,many,TGTGCCAGCAGCTTAGGACTAGCGGGACCACAAGAGACCCAGTACTTC,CASSLGLAGPQETQYF
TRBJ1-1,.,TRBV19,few,TGTGCCAGCCGGGATTCGATGAACACTGAAGCTTTCTTT,CASRDSMNTEAFF
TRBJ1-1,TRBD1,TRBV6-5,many,TGTGCCAGCAGTCCTTGGACAGGGGGCACTGAAGCTTTCTTT,CASSPWTGGTEAFF
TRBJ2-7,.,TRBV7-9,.,TGTGCCAGCAGCTCCCCCGGACCAAACTACGAGCAGTACTTC,CASSSPGPNYEQYF
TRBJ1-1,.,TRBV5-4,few,TGTGCCAGCAGCTTATCAGTGAACACTGAAGCTTTCTTT,CASSLSVNTEAFF
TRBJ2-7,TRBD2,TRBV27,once,TGTGCCAGCAGACCCGCTAGCGGGAGGCTCCACGAGCAGTACTTC,CASRPASGRLHEQYF
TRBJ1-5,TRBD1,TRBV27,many,TGTGCCAGCAGTCAGGGACAGGGTGGTGCTCAGCCCCAGCATTTT,CASSQGQGGAQPQHF
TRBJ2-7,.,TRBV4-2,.,TGTGCCCGCCGCCCAGGCCGGGACAACTCCTACGCGCAGTACTTC,CARRPGRDNSYAQYF
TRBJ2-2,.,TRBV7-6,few,TGTGCCAGCAGCTCCGAAAGTCGGGAGCTGTTTTTT,CASSSESRELFF
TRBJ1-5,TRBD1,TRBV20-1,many,TGCAGTGCTAGAGAGGGACAGGGGCCCAGCGGACGTCAGCCCCAGCATTTT,CSAREGQGPSGRQPQHF
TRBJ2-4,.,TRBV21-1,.,TGTGCCAGTAGCACACCAGGGGACTCATTCGCCAAAAACATTCAGTACTTC,CASSTPGDSFAKNIQYF
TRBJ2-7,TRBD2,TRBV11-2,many,TGTGCCAGCAGCCTCGGGACTAGCGGCTTCTACTTC,CASSLGTSGFYF
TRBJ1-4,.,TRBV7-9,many,TGTGCCAGCAGCGTATCCGCCGGGTACAGTGGTGAAAAACTGTTTTTT,CASSVSAGYSGEKLFF
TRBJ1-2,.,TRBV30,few,TGTGCCTGGACTGTTGTGAGTAACTATGGCTACACCTTC,CAWTVVSNYGYTF
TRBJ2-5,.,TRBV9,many,TGTGCCAGCAGCGTAGCGGGCAGGGGTCAAGAGACCCAGTACTTC,CASSVAGRGQETQYF
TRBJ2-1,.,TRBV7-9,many,TGTGCCAGCAGCTCTGGACCGAGCAATGAGCAGTTCTTC,CASSSGPSNEQFF
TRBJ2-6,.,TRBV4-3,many,TGCGCCAGCAGCCAAGATTTTTCTTCCGGGGCCAACGTCCTGACTTTC,CASSQDFSSGANVLTF
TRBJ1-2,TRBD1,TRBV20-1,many,TGCAGTGCTGAGGACAGGGAAGTTGACTATGGCTACACCTTC,CSAEDREVDYGYTF
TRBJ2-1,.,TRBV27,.,TGTGCCAGCAGTTTCGGGTACGAGCAGTTCTTC,CASSFGYEQFF
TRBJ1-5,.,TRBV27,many,TGTGCCAGCAGTTTATATGGACCTAGCAATCAGCCCCAGCATTTT,CASSLYGPSNQPQHF
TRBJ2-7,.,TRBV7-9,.,TGTGCCAGCAGGGGGGGTTACGAGCAGTACTTC,CASRGGYEQYF
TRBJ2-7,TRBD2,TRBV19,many,TGTGCCAGTAGTCCGGGGCTAGCGGGGTACGAGCAGTACTTC,CASSPGLAGYEQYF
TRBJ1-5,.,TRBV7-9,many,TGTGCCAGCAGCCCGACAGGAGATCATCAGCCCCAGCATTTT,CASSPTGDHQPQHF
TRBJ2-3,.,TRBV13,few,TGTGCCAGCAGCTTAGCGTCTAACACAGATACGCAGTATTTT,CASSLASNTDTQYF
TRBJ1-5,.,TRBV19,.,TGTGCCAGTAGTGCTACAGGCAATCTGCCCCAGCATTTT,CASSATGNLPQHF
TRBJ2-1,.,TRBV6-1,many,TGTGCCAGCAGAGCGGGCAAGATGATCAATGAGCAGTTCTTC,CASRAGKMINEQFF
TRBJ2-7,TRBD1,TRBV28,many,TGTGCCAGCAGTCTTTTGGACAGGGGAAAAGACTACGAGCAGTACTTC,CASSLLDRGKDYEQYF
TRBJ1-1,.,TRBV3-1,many,TGTGCCAGCAGCCAACTCCTTCGGGGGGCAGGCACTGAAGCTTTCTTT,CASSQLLRGAGTEAFF
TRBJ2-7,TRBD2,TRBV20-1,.,TGCCGTGCTAGTTCTCTAGCGGGGGCCTCGTACGCGCAGTACTTC,CRASSLAGASYAQYF
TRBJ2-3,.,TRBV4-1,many,TGCGCCAGCAGCCCTGACACAGATACGCAGTATTTT,CASSPDTDTQYF
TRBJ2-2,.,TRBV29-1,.,TGCAGCGTTGAGGACGGCCAAAGGAACACCAGGGAGCTGTTTTTT,CSVEDGQRNTRELFF
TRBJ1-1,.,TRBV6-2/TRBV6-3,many,TGTGCCAGCAGTTACAAAACTCAGGAGCTGAACACTGAAGCTTTCTTT,CASSYKTQELNTEAFF